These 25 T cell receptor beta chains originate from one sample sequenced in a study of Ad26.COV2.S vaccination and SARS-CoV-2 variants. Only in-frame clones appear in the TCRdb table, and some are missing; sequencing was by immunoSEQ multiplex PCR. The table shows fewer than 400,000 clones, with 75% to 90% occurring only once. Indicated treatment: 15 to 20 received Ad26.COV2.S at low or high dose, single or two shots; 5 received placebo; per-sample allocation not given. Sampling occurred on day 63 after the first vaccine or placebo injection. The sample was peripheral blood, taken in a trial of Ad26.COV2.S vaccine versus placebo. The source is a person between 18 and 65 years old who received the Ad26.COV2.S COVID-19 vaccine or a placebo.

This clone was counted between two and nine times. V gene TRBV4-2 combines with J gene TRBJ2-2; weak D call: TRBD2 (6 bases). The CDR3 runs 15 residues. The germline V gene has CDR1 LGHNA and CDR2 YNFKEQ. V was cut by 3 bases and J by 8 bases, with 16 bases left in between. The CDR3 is CASSQRDLLEGELFF. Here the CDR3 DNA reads TGTGCCAGCAGCCAGCGGGACCTCCTAGAAGGGGAGCTGTTTTTT.

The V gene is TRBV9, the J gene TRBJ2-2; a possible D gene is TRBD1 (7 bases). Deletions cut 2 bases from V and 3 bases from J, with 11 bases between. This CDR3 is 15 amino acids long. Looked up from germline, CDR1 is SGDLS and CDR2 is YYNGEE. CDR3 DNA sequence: TGTGCCAGCAGCGTTTCAGGGGGGTACACCGGGGAGCTGTTTTTT. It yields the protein CASSVSGGYTGELFF.

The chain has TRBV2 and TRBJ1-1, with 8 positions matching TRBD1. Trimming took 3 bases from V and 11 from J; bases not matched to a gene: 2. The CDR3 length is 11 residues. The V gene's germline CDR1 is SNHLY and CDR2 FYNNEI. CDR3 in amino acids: CASSDQGAAFF. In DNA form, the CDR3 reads TGTGCCAGCAGTGACCAGGGGGCGGCTTTCTTT.

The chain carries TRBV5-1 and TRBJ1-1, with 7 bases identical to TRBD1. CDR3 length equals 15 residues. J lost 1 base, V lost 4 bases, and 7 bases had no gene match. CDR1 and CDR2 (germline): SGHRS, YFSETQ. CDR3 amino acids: CASSRGQEKNTEAFF. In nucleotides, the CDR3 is TGCGCCAGCAGCAGAGGACAGGAAAAGAACACTGAAGCTTTCTTT.

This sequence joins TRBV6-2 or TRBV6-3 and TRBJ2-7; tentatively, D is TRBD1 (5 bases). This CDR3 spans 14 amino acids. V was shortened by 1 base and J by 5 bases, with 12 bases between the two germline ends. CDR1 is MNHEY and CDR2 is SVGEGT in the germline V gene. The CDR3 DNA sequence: TGTGCCAGCAGTTACTTCGACCAGGGCCACGAGCAGTACTTC. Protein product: CASSYFDQGHEQYF.

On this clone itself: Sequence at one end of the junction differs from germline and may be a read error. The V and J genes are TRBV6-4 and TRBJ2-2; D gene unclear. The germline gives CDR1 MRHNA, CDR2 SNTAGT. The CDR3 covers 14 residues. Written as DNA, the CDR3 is TGTGTCAGCAGTGACTCGAGAAGGGCCGGGGAGCTGTTTTTT. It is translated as CVSSDSRRAGELFF.

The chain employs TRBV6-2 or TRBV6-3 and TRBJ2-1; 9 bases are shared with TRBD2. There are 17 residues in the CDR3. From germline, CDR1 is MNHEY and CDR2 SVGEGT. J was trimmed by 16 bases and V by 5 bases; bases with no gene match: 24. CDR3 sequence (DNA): TGTGCCAGCAGTACCCCTTGGCGGGGGGGGAACTCAATGAAGGGCTTCTTC. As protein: CASSTPWRGGNSMKGFF.

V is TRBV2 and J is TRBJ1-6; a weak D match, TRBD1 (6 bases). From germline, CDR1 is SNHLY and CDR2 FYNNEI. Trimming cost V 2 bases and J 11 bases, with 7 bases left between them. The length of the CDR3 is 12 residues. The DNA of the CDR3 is TGTGCCAGCAGTGAACAGGGGCCACCCCTCCACTTT. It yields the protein CASSEQGPPLHF.

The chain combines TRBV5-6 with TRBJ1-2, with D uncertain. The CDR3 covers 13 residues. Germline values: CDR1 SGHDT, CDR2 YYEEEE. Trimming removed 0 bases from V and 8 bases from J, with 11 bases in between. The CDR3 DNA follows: TGTGCCAGCAGCTTGGAGGGTAGATGGGGCTACACCTTC. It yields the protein CASSLEGRWGYTF.

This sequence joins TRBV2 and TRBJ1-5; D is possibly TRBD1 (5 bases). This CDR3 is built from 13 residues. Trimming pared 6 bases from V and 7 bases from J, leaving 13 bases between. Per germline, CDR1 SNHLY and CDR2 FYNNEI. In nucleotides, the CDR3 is TGTGCCAGCAGGGATCAGGGAGGCCAGCCCCAGCATTTT. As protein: CASRDQGGQPQHF.

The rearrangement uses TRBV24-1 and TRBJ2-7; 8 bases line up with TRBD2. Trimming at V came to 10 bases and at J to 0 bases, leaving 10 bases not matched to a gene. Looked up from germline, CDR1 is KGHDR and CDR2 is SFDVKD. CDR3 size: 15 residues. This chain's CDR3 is CATPRGGASSYEQYF. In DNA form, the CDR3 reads TGTGCCACTCCTCGGGGGGGGGCCAGCTCCTACGAGCAGTACTTC.

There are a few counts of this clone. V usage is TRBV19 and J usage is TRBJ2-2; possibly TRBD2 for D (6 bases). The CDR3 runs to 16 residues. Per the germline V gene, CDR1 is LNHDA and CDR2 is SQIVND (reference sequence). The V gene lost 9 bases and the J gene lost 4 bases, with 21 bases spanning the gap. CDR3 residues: CASFGSSKGRTGELFF. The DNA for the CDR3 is TGTGCCAGCTTCGGGAGCTCCAAGGGTCGCACCGGGGAGCTGTTTTTT.

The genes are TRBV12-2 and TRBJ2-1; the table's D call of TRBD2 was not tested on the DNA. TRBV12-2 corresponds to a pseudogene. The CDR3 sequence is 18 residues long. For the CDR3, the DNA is TGTGCAAGTCGCTTAGTGACCTTTACAGGGAGGGGCTATAGTGAGCAGTTCTTC. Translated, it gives CASRLVTFTGRGYSEQFF.

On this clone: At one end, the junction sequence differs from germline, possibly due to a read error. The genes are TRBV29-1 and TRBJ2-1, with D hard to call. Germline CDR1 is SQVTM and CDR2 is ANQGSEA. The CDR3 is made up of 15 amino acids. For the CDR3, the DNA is TGCAGCGTTGAAGTGCCCCCCGACTCCTACGATGAGCAGTTCTTC. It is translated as CSVEVPPDSYDEQFF.

CDR3 in DNA: TGTGCCAGCAGCGCTCGACGGGACGGGGCAAACACCATATATTTT. Translating it yields CASSARRDGANTIYF. V usage is TRBV7-2 and J usage is TRBJ1-3; D possibly corresponds to TRBD1 (5 bases). The germline V gene encodes CDR1 SGHTA and CDR2 FQGNSA. The V end lost 5 bases, the J end lost 6 bases, and 17 bases lay between the germline ends. The CDR3 sequence is 15 residues long.

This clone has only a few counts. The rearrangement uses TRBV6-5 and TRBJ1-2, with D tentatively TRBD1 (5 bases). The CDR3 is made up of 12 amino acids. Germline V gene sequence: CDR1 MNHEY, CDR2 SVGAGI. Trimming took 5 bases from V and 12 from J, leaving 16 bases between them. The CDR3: CASSRRGVGNTF. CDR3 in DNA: TGTGCCAGCAGTCGTCGGGGGGTTGGGAACACCTTC.

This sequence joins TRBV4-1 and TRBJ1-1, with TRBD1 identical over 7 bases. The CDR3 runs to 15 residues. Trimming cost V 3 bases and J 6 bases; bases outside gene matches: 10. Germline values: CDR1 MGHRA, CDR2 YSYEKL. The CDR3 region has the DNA TGCGCCAGCAGCCATATGACAGGGTTTAGGGCTGAAGCTTTCTTT. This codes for CASSHMTGFRAEAFF.

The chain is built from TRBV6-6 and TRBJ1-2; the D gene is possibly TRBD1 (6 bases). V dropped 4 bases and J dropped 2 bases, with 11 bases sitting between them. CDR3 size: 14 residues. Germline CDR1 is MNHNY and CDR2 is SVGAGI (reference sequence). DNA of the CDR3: TGTGCCAGCAGTTGGGACATCCGAAACTATGGCTACACCTTC. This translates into CASSWDIRNYGYTF.

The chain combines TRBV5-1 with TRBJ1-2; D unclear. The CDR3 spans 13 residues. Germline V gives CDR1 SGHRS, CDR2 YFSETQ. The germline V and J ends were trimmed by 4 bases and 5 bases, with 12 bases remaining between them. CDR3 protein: CASSPEAGYGYTF. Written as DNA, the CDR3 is TGCGCCAGCAGCCCGGAAGCGGGGTATGGCTACACCTTC.

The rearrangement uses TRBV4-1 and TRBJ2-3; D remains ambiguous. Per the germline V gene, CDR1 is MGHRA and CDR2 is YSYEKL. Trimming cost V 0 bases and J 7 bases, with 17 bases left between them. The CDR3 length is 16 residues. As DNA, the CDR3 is TGCGCCAGCAGCCAAGAACGGTCCAGGCGTTCCAATACGCAGTATTTT. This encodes CASSQERSRRSNTQYF.

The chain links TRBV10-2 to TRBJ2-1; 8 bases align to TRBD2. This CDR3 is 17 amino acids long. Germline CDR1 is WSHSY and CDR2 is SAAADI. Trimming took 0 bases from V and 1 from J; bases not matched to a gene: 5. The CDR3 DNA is TGCGCCAGCAGTGAGTCGCTAGCGGGTCCTTCCTACAATGAGCAGTTCTTC. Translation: CASSESLAGPSYNEQFF.

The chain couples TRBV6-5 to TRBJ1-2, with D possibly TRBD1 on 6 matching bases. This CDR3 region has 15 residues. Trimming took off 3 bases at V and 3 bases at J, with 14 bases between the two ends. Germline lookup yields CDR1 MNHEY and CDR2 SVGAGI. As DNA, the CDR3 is TGTGCCAGCAGTTATTCCCTGACAGGCCACTATGGCTACACCTTC. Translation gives CASSYSLTGHYGYTF.

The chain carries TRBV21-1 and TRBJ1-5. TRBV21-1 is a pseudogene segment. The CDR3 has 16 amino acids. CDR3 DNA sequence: TGTGCCAGCAGCAAATGGGCCCATATAAGCGCTCAGCCCCAGCATTTT. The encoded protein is CASSKWAHISAQPQHF.

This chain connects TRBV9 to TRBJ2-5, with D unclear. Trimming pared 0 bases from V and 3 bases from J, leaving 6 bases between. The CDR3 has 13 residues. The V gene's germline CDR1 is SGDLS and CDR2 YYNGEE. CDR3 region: CASSVGTEETQYF. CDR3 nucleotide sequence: TGTGCCAGCAGCGTAGGGACCGAAGAGACCCAGTACTTC.

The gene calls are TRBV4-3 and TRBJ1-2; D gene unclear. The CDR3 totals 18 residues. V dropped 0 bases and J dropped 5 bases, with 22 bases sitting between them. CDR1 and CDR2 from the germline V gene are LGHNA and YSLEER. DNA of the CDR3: TGCGCCAGCAGCCAAGATCCCCTTCGCCGCTCGAGGGATTATGGCTACACCTTC. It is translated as CASSQDPLRRSRDYGYTF.